This TCR beta chain emerged from a study of blood T cell repertoires in COVID-19 (dated by TCRdb to about 2020). Regarding the research as a whole: The collaborator samples originated in the United States, Italy and Spain and spanned the acute and convalescent phases of COVID-19. Where available, HLA class I and class II types were obtained from metadata supplied by the sample provider rather than from assay-based typing. The material from the prospective study consisted of cDNA or gDNA derived from T cells, B-cell-depleted T cells, or PBMCs. The samples were drawn from the first 160 participants of the ongoing ImmuneRACE study and from more than 1,000 subjects provided by 6 global collaborators. The repertoires were made available in a free public database intended to serve as a resource for research on the immune response to SARS-CoV-2. Nearly every sample came with metadata listing a de-identified subject ID, COVID-19 status, age in years and sex. The dataset comprised deeply sampled blood TCRbeta repertoires from subjects exposed to, actively infected with, or recovered from COVID-19. The full study reports these points: Clinical and demographic metadata were provided uncurated, with the amount varying by source and participant.

Each collaborating institution followed its own protocols to collect whole blood in K2EDTA tubes. For TCRbeta analysis, collaborators shipped samples as frozen whole blood, isolated PBMCs, or DNA extracted from either of those sample types. TCRbeta CDR3 regions were amplified from genomic DNA using the immunoSEQ Assay, a bias-controlled multiplex PCR. The paper's data handling went like this. The number of nucleated cells in each sample was estimated from the amplification of reference gene primers within the assay. Sequence reads were collapsed and filtered to measure the absolute abundance of every unique TCRbeta CDR3 rearrangement. For each sample, productive Simpson clonality was calculated as the square root of Simpson's diversity index over productive rearrangements. Held by TCRdb, this immuneACCESS table contains in-frame sequences only and omits some clones. Under half of the omission traces to an unresolved V gene where checked; the cause of the rest is unknown. Clone size and the V and J calls come from that table; the DNA yielded D and trimming. For this sample there are hundreds of thousands of clones; roughly 80% appear just once. The ten top clones hold about 10% of the sample.

As for this clone: Its binding antigen is unknown. No much larger clone exists at a distance of one base, and base qualities are not known.

The germline V gene yields SGHRS for CDR1 and YFSETQ for CDR2. At the junction V is shortened by 0 bases and J by 10 bases, with 16 bases in between. The CDR3 contains 14 residues, cysteine and phenylalanine counted. Only CDR3 DNA remains: 42 bases, in frame from the first base. This receptor was obtained from a woman at least 80 years old with acute or convalescent COVID-19. The sequencing sample was made of peripheral blood. Rearrangement joined TRBV5-1 to TRBJ1-1; perhaps TRBD1 is the D gene, with 6 bases matching. The CDR3 region: CASSLGSGQSTAFF. DNA sequence: TGCGCCAGCAGCTTGGGATCGGGACAAAGTACAGCTTTCTTT.